Each of the 5 T cell receptor beta chains below was sequenced from the same sample in a study of cytomegalovirus exposure and HLA in healthy donors (TCRdb year 2017). Library preparation used the immunoSEQ multiplex PCR assay. For the multiplex PCR, a mixture combining 60 forward primers for TCR Vbeta segments and 13 reverse primers for TCR Jbeta segments was used. Here the immuneACCESS table is served through TCRdb, limited to in-frame sequences with V and J called. Missing clones are a known gap in these copies; in checked studies unresolved V genes cover under half, and the rest lacks a known reason. Recorded for this sample are 85,000 to 130,000 clones; around 79% of them occurred a single time. 5.8% of the sample is taken by the ten largest. The sequencing sample was made of PBMCs. The receptors shown here come from a man in his sixties in good health and CMV-seropositive.

The V and J genes are TRBV6-6 and TRBJ1-2; D call uncertain. Germline CDR1 and CDR2: MNHNY and SVGAGI (reference sequence). The CDR3 contains 16 residues. Trimming pared 4 bases from V and 1 base from J, leaving 16 bases between. The CDR3 nucleotides are TGTGCCAGCAGTTCGTCACAGTTTTCCGTTAACTATGGCTACACCTTC. Translating gives CASSSSQFSVNYGYTF.

This clone was observed a handful of times. The chain links TRBV6-5 to TRBJ2-7; a possible D gene is TRBD1 (5 bases). The CDR3 runs to 12 residues. V was pared by 6 bases and J by 2 bases, with 8 bases between. From germline, CDR1 is MNHEY and CDR2 SVGAGI. CDR3 in amino acids: CASSRDTYEQYF. The CDR3 DNA sequence: TGTGCCAGCAGCAGGGATACCTACGAGCAGTACTTC.

The gene calls are TRBV5-1 and TRBJ2-1; possibly TRBD2 for D (5 bases). The germline V gene has CDR1 SGHRS and CDR2 YFSETQ. The ends were cut back, 0 bases at V and 8 bases at J, with 12 bases in the middle. The length of the CDR3 is 14 residues. The CDR3 spells CASSLEDSRDEQFF. The CDR3 bases are TGCGCCAGCAGCTTGGAGGACTCGAGGGATGAGCAGTTCTTC.

This chain joins TRBV5-6 and TRBJ1-5, with TRBD1 matching over 7 bases. There are 14 residues in the CDR3. V lost 3 bases to trimming and J lost 7 bases; unmatched junction nucleotides: 7. The V gene's germline CDR1 is SGHDT and CDR2 YYEEEE. This CDR3 is CASSSGTAGQPQHF. For the CDR3, the DNA is TGTGCCAGCAGCTCGGGGACAGCCGGCCAGCCCCAGCATTTT.

The chain combines TRBV7-2 with TRBJ2-1; 10 nucleotides line up with TRBD2. The germline V gene encodes CDR1 SGHTA and CDR2 FQGNSA. The CDR3 length is 15 residues. V lost 4 bases to trimming and J lost 4 bases; unmatched junction nucleotides: 4. The CDR3 protein is CASSSTSGEYNEQFF. In nucleotides, the CDR3 is TGTGCCAGCAGCTCCACTAGCGGGGAATACAATGAGCAGTTCTTC.